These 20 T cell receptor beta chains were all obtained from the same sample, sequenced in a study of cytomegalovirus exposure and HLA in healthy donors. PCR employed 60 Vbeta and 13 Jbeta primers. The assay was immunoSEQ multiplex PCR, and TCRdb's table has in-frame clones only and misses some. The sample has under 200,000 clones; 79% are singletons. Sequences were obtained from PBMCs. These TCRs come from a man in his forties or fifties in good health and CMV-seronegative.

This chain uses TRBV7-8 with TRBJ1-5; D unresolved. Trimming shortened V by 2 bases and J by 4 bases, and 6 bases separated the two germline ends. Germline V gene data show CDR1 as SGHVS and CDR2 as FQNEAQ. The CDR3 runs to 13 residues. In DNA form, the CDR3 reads TGTGCCAGCAGCTTACCCGGGAATCAGCCCCAGCATTTT. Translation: CASSLPGNQPQHF.

The CDR3 DNA is TGTGCCAGCAGCTCACAGGGGGCGGGTACCGGGGAGCTGTTTTTT. It specifies CASSSQGAGTGELFF. The J gene is TRBJ2-2, the V gene TRBV7-6; 9 positions match TRBD1. This CDR3 is 15 amino acids long. Germline-derived CDR1 and CDR2 are SGHVS and FNYEAQ. Trimming cost V 4 bases and J 5 bases; bases outside gene matches: 5.

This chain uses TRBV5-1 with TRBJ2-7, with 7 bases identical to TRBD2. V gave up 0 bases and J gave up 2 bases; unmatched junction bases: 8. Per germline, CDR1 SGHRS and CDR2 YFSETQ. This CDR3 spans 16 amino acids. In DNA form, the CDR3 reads TGCGCCAGCAGCTTGGAGTATGGGAGGGCCCCCTACGAGCAGTACTTC. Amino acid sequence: CASSLEYGRAPYEQYF.

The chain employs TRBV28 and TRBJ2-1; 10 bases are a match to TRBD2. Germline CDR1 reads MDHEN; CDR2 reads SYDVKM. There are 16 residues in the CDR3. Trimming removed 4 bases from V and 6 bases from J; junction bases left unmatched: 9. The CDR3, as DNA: TGTGCCAGCAGTTCGCCATGGGCTAGCGGGAGCAATGAGCAGTTCTTC. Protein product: CASSSPWASGSNEQFF.

This CDR3 reads CASSLRGTAGGPREQYF. For the CDR3, the DNA is TGTGCCAGCAGTTTGAGGGGGACAGCGGGAGGGCCCAGGGAGCAGTACTTC. The chain joins TRBV27 to TRBJ2-7; 10 nucleotides align to TRBD2. CDR3 size: 17 residues. From germline, CDR1 is MNHEY and CDR2 SMNVEV (reference sequence). Losses at the gene ends were 3 bases for V and 7 bases for J; bases not matched to a gene: 15.

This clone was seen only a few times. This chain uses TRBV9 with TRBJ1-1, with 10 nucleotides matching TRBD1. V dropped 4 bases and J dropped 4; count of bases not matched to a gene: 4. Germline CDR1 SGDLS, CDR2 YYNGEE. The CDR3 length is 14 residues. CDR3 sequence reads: CASSRDRGGTEAFF. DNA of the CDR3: TGTGCCAGCAGCCGGGACAGGGGTGGCACTGAAGCTTTCTTT.

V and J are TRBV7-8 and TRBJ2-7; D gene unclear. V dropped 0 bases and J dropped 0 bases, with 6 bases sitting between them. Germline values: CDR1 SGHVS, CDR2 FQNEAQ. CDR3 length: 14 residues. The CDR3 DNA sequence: TGTGCCAGCAGCTTAGCCTCCAGCTCCTACGAGCAGTACTTC. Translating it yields CASSLASSSYEQYF.

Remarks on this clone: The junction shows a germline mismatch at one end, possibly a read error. The CDR3 region has the DNA TGTGCCAGTAGTCTAGACAGGGGAAGGGAAGCTTTCTTT. Its translation: CASSLDRGREAFF. The chain joins TRBV19 to TRBJ1-1; the match to TRBD1 covers 8 bases. From germline, CDR1 is LNHDA and CDR2 SQIVND (reference sequence). The CDR3 totals 13 residues.

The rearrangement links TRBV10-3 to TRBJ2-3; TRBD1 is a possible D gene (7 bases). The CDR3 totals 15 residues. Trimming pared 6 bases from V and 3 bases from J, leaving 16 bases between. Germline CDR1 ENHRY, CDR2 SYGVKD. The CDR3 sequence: CAIRKGQGGTDTQYF. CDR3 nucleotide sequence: TGTGCCATCAGAAAAGGTCAGGGGGGTACAGATACGCAGTATTTT.

Written as DNA, the CDR3 is TGCAGCGTTGCTCTCTACGAGCAGTACTTC. Its translation is CSVALYEQYF. This chain links TRBV29-1 with TRBJ2-7; unclear D gene. There are 10 residues in the CDR3. V lost 4 bases to trimming and J lost 3 bases, with 4 bases between them. CDR1 is SQVTM and CDR2 is ANQGSEA in the germline V gene.

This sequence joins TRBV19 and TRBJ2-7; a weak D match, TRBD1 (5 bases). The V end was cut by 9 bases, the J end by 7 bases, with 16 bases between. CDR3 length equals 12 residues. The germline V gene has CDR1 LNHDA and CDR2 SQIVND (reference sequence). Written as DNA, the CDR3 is TGTGCCAGCAGACAGTCCCTAGGGGAGCAGTACTTC. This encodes CASRQSLGEQYF.

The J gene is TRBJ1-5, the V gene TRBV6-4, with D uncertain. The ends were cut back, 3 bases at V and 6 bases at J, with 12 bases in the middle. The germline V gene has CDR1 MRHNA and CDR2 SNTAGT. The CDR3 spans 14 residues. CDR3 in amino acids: CASSELAFGQPQHF. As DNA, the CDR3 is TGTGCCAGCAGTGAGTTGGCTTTTGGTCAGCCCCAGCATTTT.

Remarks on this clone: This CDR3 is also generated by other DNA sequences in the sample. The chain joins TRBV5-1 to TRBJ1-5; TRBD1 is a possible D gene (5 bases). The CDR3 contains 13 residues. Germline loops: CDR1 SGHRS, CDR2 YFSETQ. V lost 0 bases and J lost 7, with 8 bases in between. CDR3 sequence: CASSLERGQPQHF. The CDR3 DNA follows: TGCGCCAGCAGCTTGGAACGGGGGCAGCCCCAGCATTTT.

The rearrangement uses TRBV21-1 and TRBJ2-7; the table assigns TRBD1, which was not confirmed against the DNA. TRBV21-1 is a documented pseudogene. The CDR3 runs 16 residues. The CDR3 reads CASSKWKGPPSHEQYF. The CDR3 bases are TGTGCCAGCAGCAAATGGAAGGGGCCACCCAGCCACGAGCAGTACTTC.

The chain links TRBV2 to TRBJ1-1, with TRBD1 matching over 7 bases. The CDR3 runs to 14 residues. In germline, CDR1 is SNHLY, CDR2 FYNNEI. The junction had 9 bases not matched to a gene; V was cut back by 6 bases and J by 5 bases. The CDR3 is CASRDKGGRTEAFF. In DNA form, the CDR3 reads TGTGCCAGCAGGGACAAAGGGGGCCGAACTGAAGCTTTCTTT.

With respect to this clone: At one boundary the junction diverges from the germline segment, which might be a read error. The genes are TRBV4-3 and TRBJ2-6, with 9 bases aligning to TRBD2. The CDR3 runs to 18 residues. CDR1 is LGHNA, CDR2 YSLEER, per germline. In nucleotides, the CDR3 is TGCGCCAGCAGCCAAGTTGCGGGAGGGCCTTCTGGGGCCAACGGCCTGACTTTC. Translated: CASSQVAGGPSGANGLTF.

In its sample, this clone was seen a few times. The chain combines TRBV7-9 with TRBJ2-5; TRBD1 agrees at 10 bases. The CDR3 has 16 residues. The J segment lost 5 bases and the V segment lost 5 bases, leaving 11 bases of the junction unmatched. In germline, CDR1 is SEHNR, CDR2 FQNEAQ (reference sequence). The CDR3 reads CASSPPDRGTRETQYF. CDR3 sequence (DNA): TGTGCCAGCAGCCCCCCGGACAGGGGGACGCGTGAGACCCAGTACTTC.

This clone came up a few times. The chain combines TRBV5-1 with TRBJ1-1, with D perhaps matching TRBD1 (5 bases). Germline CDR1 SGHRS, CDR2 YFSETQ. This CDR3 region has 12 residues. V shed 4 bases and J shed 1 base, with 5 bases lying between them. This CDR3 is CASSTGNTEAFF. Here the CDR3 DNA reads TGCGCCAGCAGCACAGGGAACACTGAAGCTTTCTTT. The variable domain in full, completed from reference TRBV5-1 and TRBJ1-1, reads KAGVTQTPRYLIKTRGQQVTLSCSPISGHRSVSWYQQTPGQGLQFLFEYFSETQRNKGNFPGRFSGRQFSNSRSEMNVSTLELGDSALYLCASSTGNTEAFFGQGTRLTVV.

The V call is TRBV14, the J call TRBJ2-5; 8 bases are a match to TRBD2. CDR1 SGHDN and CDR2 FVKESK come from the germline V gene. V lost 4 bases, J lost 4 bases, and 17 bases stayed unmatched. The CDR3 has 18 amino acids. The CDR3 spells CASSRWNGSFGGGETQYF. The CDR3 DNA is TGTGCCAGCAGCCGGTGGAACGGGAGCTTCGGGGGGGGAGAGACCCAGTACTTC.

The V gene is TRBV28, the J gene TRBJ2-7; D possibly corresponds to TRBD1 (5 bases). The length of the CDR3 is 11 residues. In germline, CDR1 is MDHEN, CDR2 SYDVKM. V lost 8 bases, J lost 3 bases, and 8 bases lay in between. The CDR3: CASSGHYEQYF. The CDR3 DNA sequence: TGTGCCAGCTCAGGGCACTACGAGCAGTACTTC.